This TCR beta chain was profiled in a study of blood T cell repertoires in COVID-19. Across the study: The United States, Italy and Spain provided the acute and convalescent COVID-19 samples.

Recovered status in Cohort 3 required two negative PCRs, clearance, or symptom resolution. TCRdb's table, derived via immunoSEQ multiplex PCR, lists solely in-frame clones and lacks some. The data contain a few hundred thousand clones, approximately 92% of them singletons. This clone occurred a few times. CDR1 MNHEY and CDR2 SMNVEV come from the germline V gene (reference sequence). The ends were cut back, 7 bases at V and 0 bases at J, with 16 bases in the middle. The CDR3 totals 15 residues. J is TRBJ2-7 and V is TRBV27; perhaps TRBD2 as D (5 bases). This receptor was obtained from a young woman who had recovered from COVID-19. Material: PBMCs or T cells enriched from blood (not recorded which). The CDR3 is CASTPLEVGSYEQYF. In nucleotides, the CDR3 is TGTGCCAGCACGCCTCTGGAGGTCGGCTCCTACGAGCAGTACTTC.